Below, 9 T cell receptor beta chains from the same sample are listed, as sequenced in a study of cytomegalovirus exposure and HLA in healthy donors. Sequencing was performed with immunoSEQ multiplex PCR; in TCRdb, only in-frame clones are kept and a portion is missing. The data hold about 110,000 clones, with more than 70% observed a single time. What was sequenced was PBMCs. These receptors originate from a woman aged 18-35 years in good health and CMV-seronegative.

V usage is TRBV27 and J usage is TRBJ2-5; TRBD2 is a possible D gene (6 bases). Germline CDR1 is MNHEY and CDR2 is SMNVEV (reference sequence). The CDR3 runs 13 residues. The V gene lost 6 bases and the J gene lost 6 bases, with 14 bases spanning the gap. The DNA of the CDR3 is TGTGCCAGCAGCCCCACCGGGACTCAGACCCAGTACTTC. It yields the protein CASSPTGTQTQYF.

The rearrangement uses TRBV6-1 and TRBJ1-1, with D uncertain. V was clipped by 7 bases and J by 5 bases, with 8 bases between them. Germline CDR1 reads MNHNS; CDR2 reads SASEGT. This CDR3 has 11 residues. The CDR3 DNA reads TGTGCCAGCATCCGAGGGACTGAAGCTTTCTTT. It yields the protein CASIRGTEAFF.

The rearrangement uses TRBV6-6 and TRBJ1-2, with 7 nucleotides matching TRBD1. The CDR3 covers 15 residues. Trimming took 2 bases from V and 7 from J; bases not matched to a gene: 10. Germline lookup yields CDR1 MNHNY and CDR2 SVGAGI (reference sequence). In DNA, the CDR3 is TGTGCCAGCAGTTACCCTCGTGACAGGGCGGCTGGCTACACCTTC. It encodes CASSYPRDRAAGYTF.

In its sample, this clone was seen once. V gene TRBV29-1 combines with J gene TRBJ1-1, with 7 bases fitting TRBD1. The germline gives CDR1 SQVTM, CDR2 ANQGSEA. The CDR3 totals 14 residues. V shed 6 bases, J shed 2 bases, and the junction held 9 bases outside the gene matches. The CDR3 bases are TGCAGCGTCGGAGGGGGCTACATCAACACTGAAGCTTTCTTT. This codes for CSVGGGYINTEAFF.

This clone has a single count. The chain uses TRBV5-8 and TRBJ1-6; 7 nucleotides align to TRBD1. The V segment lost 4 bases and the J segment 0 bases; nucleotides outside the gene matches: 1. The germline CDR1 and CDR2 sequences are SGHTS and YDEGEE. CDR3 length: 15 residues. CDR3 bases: TGTGCCAGCAGCAGGGACAGCTCCTATAATTCACCCCTCCACTTT. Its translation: CASSRDSSYNSPLHF.

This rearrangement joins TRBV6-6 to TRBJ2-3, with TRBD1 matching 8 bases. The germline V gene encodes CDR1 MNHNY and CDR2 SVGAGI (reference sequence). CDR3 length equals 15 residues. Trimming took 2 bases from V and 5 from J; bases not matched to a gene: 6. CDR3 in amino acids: CASSYGQGRGDTQYF. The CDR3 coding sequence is TGTGCCAGCAGTTACGGACAGGGCCGGGGAGATACGCAGTATTTT.

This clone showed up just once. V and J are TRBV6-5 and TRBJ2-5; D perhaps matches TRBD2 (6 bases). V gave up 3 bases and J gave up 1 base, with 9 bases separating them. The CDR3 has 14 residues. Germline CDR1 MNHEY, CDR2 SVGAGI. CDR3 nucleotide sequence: TGTGCCAGCAGTTATGTGGAGGGCCAAGAGACCCAGTACTTC. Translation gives CASSYVEGQETQYF.

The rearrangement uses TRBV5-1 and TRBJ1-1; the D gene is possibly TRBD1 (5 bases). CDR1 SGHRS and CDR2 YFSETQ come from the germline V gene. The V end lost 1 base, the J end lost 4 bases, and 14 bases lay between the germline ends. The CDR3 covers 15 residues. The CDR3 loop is CASSLSVGQGTEAFF. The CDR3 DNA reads TGCGCCAGCAGCTTGTCGGTCGGGCAGGGCACTGAAGCTTTCTTT.

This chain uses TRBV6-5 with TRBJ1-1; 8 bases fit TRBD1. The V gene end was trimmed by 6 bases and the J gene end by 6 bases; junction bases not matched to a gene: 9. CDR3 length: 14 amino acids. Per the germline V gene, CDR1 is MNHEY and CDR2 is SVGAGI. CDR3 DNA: TGTGCCAGCAGAATACAGGGGGGAGGGTCTGAAGCTTTCTTT. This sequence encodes CASRIQGGGSEAFF.